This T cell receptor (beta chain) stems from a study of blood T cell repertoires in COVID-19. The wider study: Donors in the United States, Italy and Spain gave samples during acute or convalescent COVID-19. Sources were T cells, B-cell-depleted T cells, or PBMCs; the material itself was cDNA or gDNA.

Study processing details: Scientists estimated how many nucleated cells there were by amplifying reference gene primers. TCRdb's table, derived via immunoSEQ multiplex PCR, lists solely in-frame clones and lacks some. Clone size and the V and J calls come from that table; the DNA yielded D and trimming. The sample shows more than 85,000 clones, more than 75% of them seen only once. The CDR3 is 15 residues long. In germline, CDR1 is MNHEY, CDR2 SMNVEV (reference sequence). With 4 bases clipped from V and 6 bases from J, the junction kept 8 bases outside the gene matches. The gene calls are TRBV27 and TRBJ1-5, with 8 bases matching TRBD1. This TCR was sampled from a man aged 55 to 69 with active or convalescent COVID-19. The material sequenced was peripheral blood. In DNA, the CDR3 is TGTGCCAGCAGTTCCCAGGGGGCTTGGACTCAGCCCCAGCATTTT. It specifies CASSSQGAWTQPQHF.